Below are 14 T cell receptor beta chains sequenced from a single sample in a study of T-cell memory formation after mild COVID-19. A single record per CDR3 protein comes from TCRdb applying MiXCR to the 5' RACE reads. Among some 57,000 distinct CDR3 sequences, 12% were seen once, and the ten largest hold 24%. Material: PBMCs or a T cell subset sorted from them (not recorded which). These receptors all stem from a man between 18 and 29 years old who had mild COVID-19 (a few samples of this study predate the infection). Cell type and time point are not known.

This clonotype came up a few times. The chain carries TRBV6-6 and TRBJ1-2; no clear D gene. The germline CDR1 and CDR2 sequences are MNHNY and SVGAGI (reference sequence). The CDR3 has 15 amino acids. V dropped 6 bases and J dropped 4 bases, with 18 bases sitting between them. Here the CDR3 reads CASSYLAKVFYGYTF. The CDR3 bases are TGTGCCAGCAGCTATTTAGCGAAGGTGTTCTATGGCTACACCTTC.

This clonotype was observed at least ten times. The rearrangement joins TRBV19 to TRBJ1-5; 8 nucleotides align to TRBD1. Germline V gene sequence: CDR1 LNHDA, CDR2 SQIVND (reference sequence). The CDR3 extends over 15 amino acids. V gave up 8 bases and J gave up 2 bases; unmatched junction bases: 8. The CDR3 DNA reads as TGTGCCAGTGCCCCAGGGGGCGTTCGCAATCAGCCCCAGCATTTT. It yields the protein CASAPGGVRNQPQHF. Full variable domain (outside the CDR3, taken from reference TRBV19 and TRBJ1-5): DGGITQSPKYLFRKEGQNVTLSCEQNLNHDAMYWYRQDPGQGLRLIYYSQIVNDFQKGDIAEGYSVSREKKESFPLTVTSAQKNPTAFYLCASAPGGVRNQPQHFGDGTRLSIL.

This clonotype showed up just a few times. This chain connects TRBV6-2 or TRBV6-3 to TRBJ2-7, with D possibly being TRBD2 (6 bases). The germline gives CDR1 MNHEY, CDR2 SVGEGT. Trimming stripped 6 bases from V and 9 bases from J, with 21 bases between. CDR3 length equals 14 residues. This CDR3 reads CASSTGTYPRRQYF. The CDR3, as DNA: TGTGCCAGCAGCACCGGGACTTATCCCAGGCGGCAGTACTTC.

Note on this clonotype: Compared with germline, one end of the junction differs, possibly owing to a read error. This chain uses TRBV7-2 with TRBJ2-7, with TRBD1 matching 10 bases. Germline lookup yields CDR1 SGHTA and CDR2 FQGNSA. The CDR3 is 16 amino acids. CDR3: CASSLAGTGVPYEQYF. CDR3 in DNA: TGTGCCAGCAGTTTAGCCGGGACAGGGGTCCCCTACGAGCAGTACTTC. Drawing the rest from reference TRBV7-2 and TRBJ2-7, the complete variable domain is GAGVSQSPSNKVTEKGKDVELRCDPISGHTALYWYRQSLGQGLEFLIYFQGNSAPDKSGLPSDRFSAERTGGSVSTLTIQRTQQEDSAVYLCASSLAGTGVPYEQYFGPGTRLTVT.

This clonotype was observed a few times. The chain couples TRBV20-1 to TRBJ1-2; TRBD1 aligns across 9 bases. The J segment lost 6 bases and the V segment lost 6 bases, leaving 8 bases of the junction unmatched. Germline V lookup: CDR1 DFQATT, CDR2 SNEGSKA (reference sequence). This CDR3 contains 13 residues. CDR3 sequence (DNA): TGCAGTGCGCGGGACAGGGTAGGGCATGGCTACACCTTC. Translating gives CSARDRVGHGYTF.

This clonotype was counted only a few times. The chain joins TRBV5-1 to TRBJ1-2; tentatively, D is TRBD1 (6 bases). The CDR3 extends over 15 amino acids. V shed 4 bases and J shed 8 bases, with 21 bases lying between them. CDR1 and CDR2 (germline): SGHRS, YFSETQ. Here the CDR3 reads CASSPLEQGLRGYTF. Written as DNA, the CDR3 is TGCGCCAGCAGCCCTCTCGAACAGGGTCTCCGGGGCTACACCTTC.

CDR3 residues: CASSYSGQGFLGYTF. In DNA form, the CDR3 reads TGTGCCAGCAGTTACTCAGGACAGGGCTTCCTAGGCTACACCTTC. The rearrangement joins TRBV6-5 to TRBJ1-2, with TRBD1 matching over 8 bases. The CDR3 has 15 residues. Germline CDR1 and CDR2: MNHEY and SVGAGI. The V segment lost 0 bases and the J segment 8 bases; nucleotides outside the gene matches: 8.

The chain combines TRBV7-2 with TRBJ2-2; 8 positions match TRBD2. The CDR3 extends over 15 amino acids. Trimming took 3 bases from V and 5 from J; bases not matched to a gene: 5. Germline CDR1 reads SGHTA; CDR2 reads FQGNSA. CDR3 bases: TGTGCCAGCAGCTTTATAGCGGGGATGACCGGGGAGCTGTTTTTT. This codes for CASSFIAGMTGELFF.

At least ten counts were recorded for this clonotype. V and J are TRBV6-6 and TRBJ2-7, with TRBD2 as a possible D gene (6 bases). The V end lost 6 bases, the J end lost 3 bases, and 15 bases lay between the germline ends. Germline-derived CDR1 and CDR2 are MNHNY and SVGAGI (reference sequence). The CDR3 spans 14 residues. Here the CDR3 reads CASSPTTGDYEQYF. The CDR3 DNA sequence: TGTGCCAGCAGCCCTACGACGGGGGACTACGAGCAGTACTTC.

This clonotype was found a few times. The CDR3 bases are TGTGCCAGCAGCTTTATCACTCGGGAAAAACTGTTTTTT. Its translation is CASSFITREKLFF. The rearrangement uses TRBV7-2 and TRBJ1-4, with no clear D. The CDR3 sequence is 13 residues long. CDR1 SGHTA and CDR2 FQGNSA come from the germline V gene. Trimming took off 3 bases at V and 8 bases at J, with 10 bases between the two ends.

The V and J genes are TRBV6-5 and TRBJ2-3, with D perhaps TRBD1 (6 bases). This CDR3 region has 15 residues. Germline-derived CDR1 and CDR2 are MNHEY and SVGAGI. V lost 6 bases to trimming and J lost 0 bases, with 13 bases between them. The chain's CDR3 is CASRSRGLSTDTQYF. CDR3 DNA sequence: TGTGCCAGCAGATCCAGGGGCCTTAGCACAGATACGCAGTATTTT.

This clonotype came up a few times. The chain links TRBV5-6 to TRBJ1-4; D is unclear. Trimming pared 0 bases from V and 5 bases from J, leaving 14 bases between. Per germline, CDR1 SGHDT and CDR2 YYEEEE. There are 16 residues in the CDR3. The CDR3 reads CASSLAPGSPNEKLFF. DNA for the CDR3: TGTGCCAGCAGCTTGGCGCCCGGGTCGCCGAATGAAAAACTGTTTTTT.

This clonotype was seen repeatedly, ten times or more. The CDR3 loop is CASSFREETQYF. The CDR3, as DNA: TGTGCCAGCAGCTTCCGGGAAGAGACCCAGTACTTC. This chain links TRBV11-2 with TRBJ2-5; D gene uncertain. There are 12 residues in the CDR3. Per the germline V gene, CDR1 is SGHAT and CDR2 is FQNNGV. V was clipped by 3 bases and J by 3 bases, with 5 bases between them.

There are many counts of this clonotype. This chain connects TRBV4-1 to TRBJ2-1, with no clear D. Trimming pared 0 bases from V and 3 bases from J, leaving 9 bases between. The germline V gene encodes CDR1 MGHRA and CDR2 YSYEKL. This CDR3 is 15 amino acids long. The CDR3 here is CASSQDSSDYNEQFF. The CDR3 nucleotides read TGCGCCAGCAGCCAAGATAGCAGCGACTACAATGAGCAGTTCTTC.